The rows below give T cell receptor beta chains drawn from one sample of a study of glioma-infiltrating T cells. TCRdb re-analysed the multiplex PCR reads in MiXCR, keeping a single row per CDR3 protein. The table includes roughly 120,000 distinct CDR3 sequences, around 23% detected once. Sample: glioma tissue, nonneoplastic brain tissue, or PBMCs (not recorded which). The receptors stem from a human donor with low-grade glioma or glioblastoma, undergoing nonglioma brain surgery, or in good health (not recorded which). Both conserved end residues are part of each CDR3. A D gene is named only where the DNA matches it firmly. Clone size, where shown, is once, few, many, or a class for clones that have expanded.

cdr3_aa cdr3_nt j_call clone_size d_call v_call
CASSTGQGATNEKLFF TGTGCCAGCAGCACGGGACAGGGGGCGACTAATGAAAAACTGTTTTTT TRBJ1-4 - TRBD1 TRBV5-5
CASSQRPLGGPDTQYF TGCGCCAGCAGCCAAAGGCCATTGGGGGGCCCAGATACGCAGTATTTT TRBJ2-3 few - TRBV4-1
CASRQSPPGPHEQYF TGCGCCAGCAGGCAATCACCGCCAGGGCCCCACGAGCAGTACTTC TRBJ2-7 many - TRBV4-1
CASSLAGTSGSIYEQYF TGTGCCAGCAGCTTAGCGGGGACTAGCGGGAGCATCTACGAGCAGTACTTC TRBJ2-7 many TRBD2 TRBV7-2
CSARRPLAGGRYEQYF TGCAGTGCTAGACGCCCGTTAGCGGGAGGGCGATACGAGCAGTACTTC TRBJ2-7 many TRBD2 TRBV20-1
CATSDLAKSGGYTF TGTGCCACCAGTGATTTGGCAAAATCGGGAGGCTACACCTTC TRBJ1-2 many - TRBV24-1
CSAPGQVDTGELFF TGCAGTGCTCCGGGACAGGTGGACACCGGGGAGCTGTTTTTT TRBJ2-2 many TRBD1 TRBV20-1
CASSYPKTSAGSYEQYF TGTGCCAGCAGTTACCCGAAGACTAGCGCAGGCTCCTACGAGCAGTACTTC TRBJ2-7 - TRBD2 TRBV6-6
CASRIAGAYNEQFF TGTGCCAGCAGGATAGCCGGGGCTTACAATGAGCAGTTCTTC TRBJ2-1 many - TRBV6-1
CASSLQGNTNEKLLF TGTGCCAGCAGCCTACAGGGGAACACTAATGAAAAACTGCTTTTT TRBJ1-4 - TRBD1 TRBV5-5
CASSLDSTGNTDTQYF TGTGCCAGCAGCTTAGATTCGACAGGGAACACAGATACGCAGTATTTT TRBJ2-3 - TRBD1 TRBV11-3
CASSQDRGDAPFYGYTF TGCGCCAGCAGCCAAGATCGAGGGGACGCGCCGTTCTATGGCTACACCTTC TRBJ1-2 many - TRBV4-3
CASTPRAGGDQPQHF TGTGCCAGCACCCCGCGGGCAGGGGGAGATCAGCCCCAGCATTTT TRBJ1-5 many TRBD1 TRBV6-1
CASSPGPGELFF TGTGCCAGCAGCCCTGGTCCCGGGGAGCTGTTTTTT TRBJ2-2 - - TRBV7-6
CARSPPTSGRTEQFF TGTGCCAGAAGCCCTCCCACTAGCGGGAGAACGGAGCAGTTCTTC TRBJ2-1 - TRBD2 TRBV5-4
CARSAGGETQYF TGTGCCAGGAGCGCGGGGGGAGAGACCCAGTACTTC TRBJ2-5 - TRBD2 TRBV9
CATSLAGGYYNEQFF TGTGCCACATCCCTGGCGGGAGGGTACTACAATGAGCAGTTCTTC TRBJ2-1 many TRBD2 TRBV6-1
CATSRDTSGRKWEQFF TGTGCCACCAGCAGAGATACTAGCGGGAGAAAATGGGAGCAGTTCTTC TRBJ2-1 many TRBD2 TRBV15
CASSEGRVLPGEQYF TGTGCCAGCAGTGAAGGCAGGGTCCTCCCCGGCGAGCAGTACTTC TRBJ2-7 many - TRBV2
CSVGNRDYEQYF TGCAGCGTTGGAAACAGGGACTACGAGCAGTACTTC TRBJ2-7 few - TRBV29-1
CSAIRTSNQPQHF TGCAGTGCTATCCGGACAAGCAATCAGCCCCAGCATTTT TRBJ1-5 many - TRBV20-1
CASSAGRHTDTQYF TGTGCCAGCAGCGCCGGACGCCACACAGATACGCAGTATTTT TRBJ2-3 few - TRBV9
CASSPRDTRPQVRETQYF TGCGCCAGCAGCCCCCGGGATACAAGGCCACAAGTCAGAGAGACCCAGTACTTC TRBJ2-5 few - TRBV5-1
CASSLSPAGVREQFF TGTGCCAGCAGTTTATCTCCAGCGGGAGTGAGGGAGCAGTTCTTC TRBJ2-1 many TRBD2 TRBV27
CASSLRRGSGYTF TGTGCCAGCAGCTTGCGGCGGGGTTCAGGCTACACCTTC TRBJ1-2 - - TRBV5-4
CASSRDGNSPLHF TGTGCCAGCAGCAGGGACGGTAATTCACCCCTCCACTTT TRBJ1-6 many - TRBV4-2
CASRAGLDQPQHF TGTGCCAGCCGGGCAGGCTTGGATCAGCCCCAGCATTTT TRBJ1-5 few - TRBV7-9
CASSRQGGEKLFF TGTGCCAGCAGCCGACAGGGTGGTGAAAAACTGTTTTTT TRBJ1-4 many TRBD1 TRBV27